One sample yielded the 19 T cell receptor beta chains listed below, sequenced in a study of beta chain features in type 1 diabetes. Broader study findings: Shortening that was moderate but significant affected the TCRB CDR3s of Type 1 diabetes patients in all four CD4+ subsets.

These receptors have no known antigen. cDNA synthesis used the whole RNA isolate, giving expressed TCRB sequences. The protocol was immunoSEQ multiplex PCR, while the TCRdb copy is restricted to in-frame clones and leaves out a portion. The data contain more than 250,000 clones, 13% to 15% of them seen just once; the ten biggest clones take up 0.017%. The sequenced sample was naive CD4+ T cells from blood. These receptors all stem from a man in his thirties or forties with type 1 diabetes.

This clone was detected a few times. The V gene is TRBV7-9, the J gene TRBJ2-7; 11 bases are shared with TRBD2. Per germline, CDR1 SEHNR and CDR2 FQNEAQ (reference sequence). The junction had 8 bases not matched to a gene; V was cut back by 1 base and J by 0 bases. The CDR3 spans 18 residues. The CDR3 nucleotides read TGTGCCAGCAGCTTAGTTATAGCGGGAGGGCCGAGCTCCTACGAGCAGTACTTC. Residues: CASSLVIAGGPSSYEQYF.

V gene TRBV28 combines with J gene TRBJ2-3; D not certain. The ends were cut back, 8 bases at V and 3 bases at J, with 3 bases in the middle. The CDR3 sequence is 10 residues long. Germline V gene data show CDR1 as MDHEN and CDR2 as SYDVKM. DNA for the CDR3: TGTGCCAGCTCGACAGATACGCAGTATTTT. Translation gives CASSTDTQYF.

The chain joins TRBV5-1 to TRBJ2-7; 15 nucleotides match TRBD2. Germline V gene data show CDR1 as SGHRS and CDR2 as YFSETQ. The ends lost 4 bases at V and 5 bases at J; junction bases unmatched: 13. The CDR3 has 18 amino acids. The CDR3 DNA follows: TGCGCCAGCAGCGAGGGGGGACTAGCGGGAGGTCGATCTGACGAGCAGTACTTC. Protein: CASSEGGLAGGRSDEQYF.

The chain joins TRBV5-1 to TRBJ2-1; TRBD1 matches 9 bases. The J segment lost 5 bases and the V segment lost 0 bases, leaving 9 bases of the junction unmatched. CDR1 and CDR2 (germline): SGHRS, YFSETQ. The CDR3 extends over 17 amino acids. CDR3 region: CASSLAYPGQGDNEQFF. CDR3 sequence (DNA): TGCGCCAGCAGCTTGGCTTATCCGGGACAGGGCGACAATGAGCAGTTCTTC.

V gene TRBV5-4 combines with J gene TRBJ2-4, with 12 bases fitting TRBD2. V trimming: 3 bases; J trimming: 7 bases; junction bases outside the gene matches: 2. Germline V gene sequence: CDR1 SGHNT, CDR2 YYREEE (reference sequence). The CDR3 length is 14 residues. The CDR3 protein is CASSSGTSGNIQYF. In DNA form, the CDR3 reads TGTGCCAGCAGCTCCGGGACTAGCGGGAACATTCAGTACTTC.

The chain employs TRBV5-1 and TRBJ2-2, with TRBD1 matching over 10 bases. V lost 0 bases to trimming and J lost 6 bases; unmatched junction nucleotides: 2. Germline CDR1 SGHRS, CDR2 YFSETQ. CDR3 length equals 15 residues. In DNA, the CDR3 is TGCGCCAGCAGCTTGGCCGGGACAGGGGCCGGGGAGCTGTTTTTT. This gives the protein CASSLAGTGAGELFF.

In its sample, this clone was seen a few times. The chain uses TRBV30 and TRBJ1-2; D unclear. Trimming removed 5 bases from V and 8 bases from J, with 15 bases in between. This CDR3 is 12 amino acids long. CDR1 is GTSNPN, CDR2 SVGIG, per germline (reference sequence). Here the CDR3 DNA reads TGTGCCTGGGGCCTCACACGAGGAGGCTACACCTTC. Translation gives CAWGLTRGGYTF.

The chain has TRBV28 and TRBJ1-1, with D unclear. V lost 3 bases and J lost 6, with 11 bases in between. The CDR3 contains 13 residues. CDR1 and CDR2 from the germline V gene are MDHEN and SYDVKM. CDR3 coding DNA: TGTGCCAGCAGTTTCGTGACAACCGCTGAAGCTTTCTTT. It specifies CASSFVTTAEAFF.

The chain uses TRBV12-5 and TRBJ2-2; weak D call: TRBD2 (7 bases). Germline CDR1 reads LGHNT; CDR2 reads FRNRAP. CDR3 length: 17 amino acids. The V gene lost 4 bases and the J gene lost 4 bases, with 19 bases spanning the gap. The CDR3, as DNA: TGTGCTAGTGGTTGGGGGGGAACAGGGATTGGCACCGGGGAGCTGTTTTTT. Its translation is CASGWGGTGIGTGELFF.

The chain joins TRBV29-1 to TRBJ2-5; TRBD1 is a possible D gene (6 bases). V was pared by 7 bases and J by 1 base, with 10 bases between. This CDR3 contains 12 residues. Per germline, CDR1 SQVTM and CDR2 ANQGSEA. CDR3 in amino acids: CSERTVQETQYF. The CDR3 nucleotides are TGCAGCGAGAGGACAGTCCAAGAGACCCAGTACTTC.

J is TRBJ2-5 and V is TRBV28, with 7 bases lining up with TRBD2. The CDR3 consists of 16 residues. The trim removed 5 bases at V and 2 bases at J, leaving 11 bases unmatched. CDR1 MDHEN and CDR2 SYDVKM come from the germline V gene. Here the CDR3 reads CASSPESSGLQETQYF. The CDR3 DNA sequence: TGTGCCAGCAGTCCGGAATCTAGCGGATTACAAGAGACCCAGTACTTC.

This clone was observed a handful of times. The chain has TRBV7-9 and TRBJ1-1; D is uncertain. V lost 3 bases, J lost 6 bases, and 11 bases lay in between. The germline V gene encodes CDR1 SEHNR and CDR2 FQNEAQ (reference sequence). The CDR3 is 13 amino acids. CDR3 sequence: CASSFGGRAEAFF. The CDR3, as DNA: TGTGCCAGCAGCTTCGGAGGGAGGGCTGAAGCTTTCTTT.

This clone occurred a few times. The V and J genes are TRBV7-2 and TRBJ1-5; 9 bases map to TRBD1. Trimming took 5 bases from V and 8 from J; bases not matched to a gene: 10. The CDR3 spans 15 residues. Germline CDR1 SGHTA, CDR2 FQGNSA. The DNA for the CDR3 is TGTGCCAGCAGCCGGGACAGGGCTATTTTGGAGCCCCAGCATTTT. Its translation: CASSRDRAILEPQHF.

This clone was counted only a few times. J is TRBJ2-1 and V is TRBV5-4; perhaps TRBD1 as D (5 bases). Deletions cut 0 bases from V and 6 bases from J, with 16 bases between. In germline, CDR1 is SGHNT, CDR2 YYREEE (reference sequence). There are 16 residues in the CDR3. CDR3 coding DNA: TGTGCCAGCAGCTTGGCCACAGGTGAATCGCTCAATGAGCAGTTCTTC. This translates into CASSLATGESLNEQFF.

The chain links TRBV4-2 to TRBJ1-5; 7 nucleotides match TRBD1. This CDR3 spans 15 amino acids. Trimming removed 1 base from V and 3 bases from J; junction bases left unmatched: 3. Germline CDR1 reads LGHNA; CDR2 reads YNFKEQ. The CDR3 here is CASSQVGQVNQPQHF. In DNA, the CDR3 is TGTGCCAGCAGCCAAGTAGGACAGGTCAATCAGCCCCAGCATTTT.

This clone was seen a few times. This sequence joins TRBV4-3 and TRBJ1-1; TRBD1 aligns across 7 bases. CDR1 and CDR2 (germline): LGHNA, YSLEER. The CDR3 sequence is 14 residues long. Losses at the gene ends were 1 base for V and 3 bases for J; bases not matched to a gene: 2. The CDR3 nucleotides are TGCGCCAGCAGCCAAGGACAGGGCGACACTGAAGCTTTCTTT. This encodes CASSQGQGDTEAFF.

This clone came up a few times. This chain links TRBV5-1 with TRBJ2-7, with TRBD1 identical over 9 bases. Germline V lookup: CDR1 SGHRS, CDR2 YFSETQ. The V and J ends lost 4 bases and 5 bases, in that order; junction bases with no gene match: 10. CDR3 size: 15 residues. The CDR3 here is CASSKDGQGRDEQYF. CDR3 sequence (DNA): TGCGCCAGCAGCAAGGACGGACAGGGGAGGGACGAGCAGTACTTC.

The chain has TRBV29-1 and TRBJ2-2, with D unresolved. From germline, CDR1 is SQVTM and CDR2 ANQGSEA. The CDR3 runs 13 residues. Between the trimmed V and J ends, which lost 4 bases and 4 bases, there was a span of 10 bases. CDR3: CSVAKRSTGELFF. CDR3 bases: TGCAGCGTTGCAAAGAGATCCACCGGGGAGCTGTTTTTT.

The chain recombines TRBV7-3 with TRBJ2-1; 8 bases line up with TRBD2. Unmatched junction bases numbered 13, after V lost 5 bases and J lost 7 bases. The CDR3 sequence is 16 residues long. The germline V gene encodes CDR1 SGHTA and CDR2 FQGTGA. The DNA of the CDR3 is TGTGCCAGCAGCCGATTTTCGGGAGGGGTTGATAATGAGCAGTTCTTC. Translated: CASSRFSGGVDNEQFF.